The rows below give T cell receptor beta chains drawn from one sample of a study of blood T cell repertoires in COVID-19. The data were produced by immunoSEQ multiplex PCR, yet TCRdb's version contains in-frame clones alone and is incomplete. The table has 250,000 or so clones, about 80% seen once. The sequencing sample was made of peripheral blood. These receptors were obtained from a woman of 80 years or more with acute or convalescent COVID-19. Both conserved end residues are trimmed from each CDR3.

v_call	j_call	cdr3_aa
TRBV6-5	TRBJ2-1	ASERGGLGNEQF
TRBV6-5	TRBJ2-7	ASKSAGQRRDEQY
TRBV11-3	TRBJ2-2	ASSPRGAPLTGELF
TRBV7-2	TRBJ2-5	ASSFSLYQETQY
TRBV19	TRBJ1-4	ASNRPGDNEKLF
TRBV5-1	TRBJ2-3	ASSLGASKTDTQY
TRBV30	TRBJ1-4	AWSTPDKANGKLF
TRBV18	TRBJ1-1	ASSPLNRQGTEAF
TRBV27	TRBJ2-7	ASSPSGSYEQY
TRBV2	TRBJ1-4	ASSVTGGFGKLF
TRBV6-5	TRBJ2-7	ASSPQGFFSYEQY
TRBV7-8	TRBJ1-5	ASSLDERPKINQPQH
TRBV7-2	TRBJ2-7	ASSLETRDRVHLY
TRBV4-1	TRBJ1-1	ASSQDPDRILMNTEAF
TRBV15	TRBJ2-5	ATSSWTSGPRTQY
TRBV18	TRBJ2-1	ASSPPGQGTNEQF
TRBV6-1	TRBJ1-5	ATSSVSNQPQH
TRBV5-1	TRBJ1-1	ASSVGGVNTEAF
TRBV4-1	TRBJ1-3	ASSLSRGGADSGNTIY
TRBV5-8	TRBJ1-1	ASSLGVNTEAF
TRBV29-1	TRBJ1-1	SAGQGSTEAF
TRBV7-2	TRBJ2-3	ASSLALGTDTQY
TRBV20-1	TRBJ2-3	SASGPTSTDTQY
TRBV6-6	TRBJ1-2	ASSYPGTGEYGYT
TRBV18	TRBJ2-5	ASSPQAPTGVGTQY